These 23 T cell receptor beta chains were all obtained from the same sample, sequenced in a study of OX40 agonist ivuxolimab in advanced cancers. Here immunoSEQ multiplex PCR was the method, and the copy in TCRdb shows in-frame clones only, minus some. The sample holds 65,000 to 85,000 clones, 87% seen once. The sequences come from CD4+ or CD8+ T cells sorted from blood, collected in a trial of the OX40 agonist ivuxolimab. The receptors were sampled from an adult with an advanced solid tumor such as melanoma, head and neck, liver or kidney cancer.

The rearrangement uses TRBV5-1 and TRBJ2-7, with 11 positions matching TRBD2. There are 15 residues in the CDR3. The germline V gene encodes CDR1 SGHRS and CDR2 YFSETQ. With 2 bases clipped from V and 4 bases from J, the junction kept 5 bases outside the gene matches. The CDR3 region has the DNA TGCGCCAGCAGCTTACTAGCGGGAGCGACTTACGAGCAGTACTTC. This codes for CASSLLAGATYEQYF.

This clone has just one count. The gene calls are TRBV2 and TRBJ1-4, with TRBD1 identical over 9 bases. Trimming removed 5 bases from V and 6 bases from J; junction bases left unmatched: 4. The CDR3 length is 14 residues. Germline values: CDR1 SNHLY, CDR2 FYNNEI. The CDR3 DNA follows: TGTGCCAGCAGTAAACAGGGGGCTCATGAAAAACTGTTTTTT. The encoded protein is CASSKQGAHEKLFF.

This rearrangement joins TRBV19 to TRBJ1-5; a weak D match, TRBD1 (5 bases). V gave up 0 bases and J gave up 0 bases, with 12 bases separating them. The CDR3 has 17 amino acids. CDR1 LNHDA and CDR2 SQIVND come from the germline V gene (reference sequence). CDR3 residues: CASSIEGRGSSNQPQHF. CDR3 nucleotides: TGTGCCAGTAGTATAGAGGGTCGGGGCAGTAGCAATCAGCCCCAGCATTTT. The full variable domain, its missing parts supplied by reference TRBV19 and TRBJ1-5, is DGGITQSPKYLFRKEGQNVTLSCEQNLNHDAMYWYRQDPGQGLRLIYYSQIVNDFQKGDIAEGYSVSREKKESFPLTVTSAQKNPTAFYLCASSIEGRGSSNQPQHFGDGTRLSIL.

The gene calls are TRBV7-3 and TRBJ2-3, with D unclear. Germline CDR1 reads SGHTA; CDR2 reads FQGTGA. The CDR3 runs 17 residues. V was clipped by 2 bases and J by 3 bases, with 18 bases between them. CDR3 DNA: TGTGCCAGCAGCTTACGAGGACCCCGAGATGGTACAGATACGCAGTATTTT. Translation: CASSLRGPRDGTDTQYF.

V gene TRBV19 combines with J gene TRBJ2-2; tentative D call: TRBD2 (5 bases). Germline CDR1 is LNHDA and CDR2 is SQIVND (reference sequence). CDR3 length equals 15 residues. V lost 9 bases, J lost 0 bases, and 14 bases lay in between. CDR3 nucleotide sequence: TGTGCCAGCCGCCGGGGTGAGTCGAACACCGGGGAGCTGTTTTTT. Its translation: CASRRGESNTGELFF.

The chain has TRBV6-6 and TRBJ2-7; 8 bases are a match to TRBD2. The germline gives CDR1 MNHNY, CDR2 SVGAGI (reference sequence). The CDR3 loop spans 15 amino acids. With V trimmed by 0 bases and J by 3 bases, 4 bases remained unmatched. The CDR3 loop reads CASSYSWRGDYEQYF. CDR3 nucleotide sequence: TGTGCCAGCAGTTACTCGTGGCGGGGGGACTACGAGCAGTACTTC.

This clone was seen once. The J gene is TRBJ1-3, the V gene TRBV5-6; TRBD1 agrees at 9 bases. CDR3 length equals 15 residues. The germline CDR1 and CDR2 sequences are SGHDT and YYEEEE. V shed 3 bases, J shed 4 bases, and the junction held 5 bases outside the gene matches. For the CDR3, the DNA is TGTGCCAGCAGCTGGGGACAGGGATCCGGAAACACCATATATTTT. As protein: CASSWGQGSGNTIYF.

This clone is a singleton in its sample. The chain is built from TRBV12-5 and TRBJ2-7, with 10 bases aligning to TRBD2. Germline V gene data show CDR1 as LGHNT and CDR2 as FRNRAP. This CDR3 is 15 amino acids long. V was pared by 5 bases and J by 2 bases, with 6 bases of the junction left unmatched. The CDR3 loop reads CASGRAGGPPYEQYF. The CDR3 nucleotides read TGTGCTAGTGGTCGAGCGGGAGGGCCCCCCTACGAGCAGTACTTC.

The chain combines TRBV30 with TRBJ1-1, with D maybe TRBD1 (5 bases). V lost 4 bases and J lost 1, with 13 bases in between. The germline gives CDR1 GTSNPN, CDR2 SVGIG (reference sequence). This CDR3 spans 14 amino acids. CDR3 loop: CAWKSGPENTEAFF. The DNA for the CDR3 is TGTGCCTGGAAATCAGGGCCTGAGAACACTGAAGCTTTCTTT.

This chain uses TRBV11-3 with TRBJ2-6; D uncertain. Looked up from germline, CDR1 is SGHNT and CDR2 is YENEEA. Trimming took off 1 base at V and 0 bases at J, with 16 bases between the two ends. The CDR3 spans 19 residues. CDR3 residues: CASSLGVGSASSGANVLTF. DNA of the CDR3: TGTGCCAGCAGCTTAGGAGTGGGCAGTGCAAGCTCTGGGGCCAACGTCCTGACTTTC.

This clone occurred a few times. This chain uses TRBV6-6 with TRBJ1-5; a weak D match, TRBD1 (5 bases). V was shortened by 5 bases and J by 2 bases, with 13 bases between the two germline ends. This CDR3 has 15 residues. CDR1 and CDR2 (germline): MNHNY, SVGAGI (reference sequence). The CDR3 nucleotides read TGTGCCAGCAGTGCGCAGGGAATTGGCAATCAGCCCCAGCATTTT. Encoded protein: CASSAQGIGNQPQHF.

The gene calls are TRBV28 and TRBJ1-6, with D perhaps TRBD1 (5 bases). Trimming stripped 7 bases from V and 10 bases from J, with 14 bases between. Germline V gene lookup returns CDR1 MDHEN and CDR2 SYDVKM. This CDR3 spans 13 amino acids. DNA for the CDR3: TGTGCCAGCATGGGGCAGCTCGGATCACCCCTCCACTTT. Protein product: CASMGQLGSPLHF.

The chain couples TRBV28 to TRBJ1-3; no definite D call. CDR1 and CDR2 from the germline V gene are MDHEN and SYDVKM. This CDR3 contains 17 residues. Trimming left V 4 bases short and J 0 bases short, with 16 bases between. The CDR3 is CASSSGQLPTSGNTIYF. CDR3 nucleotide sequence: TGTGCCAGCAGTTCTGGGCAGCTACCTACCTCTGGAAACACCATATATTTT. Full variable domain (rest looked up from reference TRBV28 and TRBJ1-3): DVKVTQSSRYLVKRTGEKVFLECVQDMDHENMFWYRQDPGLGLRLIYFSYDVKMKEKGDIPEGYSVSREKKERFSLILESASTNQTSMYLCASSSGQLPTSGNTIYFGEGSWLTVV.

V and J are TRBV5-1 and TRBJ1-2; perhaps TRBD1 as D (6 bases). The V gene lost 3 bases and the J gene lost 4 bases, with 10 bases spanning the gap. The V gene's germline CDR1 is SGHRS and CDR2 YFSETQ. There are 13 residues in the CDR3. For the CDR3, the DNA is TGCGCCAGCAGCTCGGACAGTTTCTATGGCTACACCTTC. This sequence encodes CASSSDSFYGYTF.

The chain joins TRBV6-1 to TRBJ2-2, with no clear D. V was clipped by 6 bases and J by 6 bases, with 17 bases between them. Germline V gives CDR1 MNHNS, CDR2 SASEGT. The CDR3 length is 15 residues. The CDR3 is CASSLDHGGAGELFF. The CDR3 DNA follows: TGTGCCAGCAGCCTGGACCACGGTGGGGCCGGGGAGCTGTTTTTT.

The chain couples TRBV29-1 to TRBJ1-1; TRBD1 aligns across 7 bases. Germline CDR1 is SQVTM and CDR2 is ANQGSEA. The CDR3 sequence is 10 residues long. The V gene end was trimmed by 7 bases and the J gene end by 7 bases; junction bases not matched to a gene: 3. This CDR3 is CSARDSEAFF. Written as DNA, the CDR3 is TGCAGCGCCCGGGACAGTGAAGCTTTCTTT.

The rearrangement links TRBV19 to TRBJ2-1; D remains ambiguous. The V end lost 3 bases, the J end lost 2 bases, and 5 bases lay between the germline ends. This CDR3 region has 13 residues. Germline V lookup: CDR1 LNHDA, CDR2 SQIVND (reference sequence). The CDR3 is CASSILAYNEQFF. The CDR3 DNA sequence: TGTGCCAGTAGTATCCTAGCCTACAATGAGCAGTTCTTC.

CDR3 sequence reads: CASSPGTGGYEQFF. The CDR3 DNA follows: TGTGCCAGCAGTCCCGGGACAGGGGGCTATGAGCAGTTCTTC. The J gene is TRBJ2-1, the V gene TRBV28, with 12 bases lining up with TRBD1. The CDR3 contains 14 residues. Germline lookup yields CDR1 MDHEN and CDR2 SYDVKM. After removal of 5 bases from V and 8 bases from J, the junction contained 4 bases not matched to a gene. Full variable domain (missing parts from reference TRBV28 and TRBJ2-1): DVKVTQSSRYLVKRTGEKVFLECVQDMDHENMFWYRQDPGLGLRLIYFSYDVKMKEKGDIPEGYSVSREKKERFSLILESASTNQTSMYLCASSPGTGGYEQFFGPGTRLTVL.

J is TRBJ2-1 and V is TRBV7-9, with 13 bases that match TRBD2. V trimming: 2 bases; J trimming: 7 bases; junction bases outside the gene matches: 5. The germline gives CDR1 SEHNR, CDR2 FQNEAQ (reference sequence). The CDR3 covers 16 residues. The CDR3 here is CASSLLGTSGTNEQFF. In DNA, the CDR3 is TGTGCCAGCAGCTTATTAGGGACTAGCGGGACGAATGAGCAGTTCTTC. The whole variable domain, filled in from reference TRBV7-9 and TRBJ2-1, reads DTGVSQNPRHKITKRGQNVTFRCDPISEHNRLYWYRQTLGQGPEFLTYFQNEAQLEKSRLLSDRFSAERPKGSFSTLEIQRTEQGDSAMYLCASSLLGTSGTNEQFFGPGTRLTVL.

The chain couples TRBV7-3 to TRBJ2-1; D is unresolved. The germline V gene has CDR1 SGHTA and CDR2 FQGTGA. The CDR3 is 15 amino acids. V gave up 0 bases and J gave up 0 bases, with 6 bases separating them. This CDR3 reads CASSLTISSYNEQFF. The CDR3 DNA reads TGTGCCAGCAGCTTAACGATTAGCTCCTACAATGAGCAGTTCTTC.

The chain uses TRBV27 and TRBJ2-7; 11 positions agree with TRBD2. Germline V gene sequence: CDR1 MNHEY, CDR2 SMNVEV (reference sequence). The junction had 4 bases not matched to a gene; V was cut back by 6 bases and J by 3 bases. CDR3 size: 14 residues. The CDR3 DNA reads TGTGCCAGCAGCCAGACTAGCGGGATCTACGAGCAGTACTTC. Its translation: CASSQTSGIYEQYF.

The genes are TRBV5-4 and TRBJ2-2; D ambiguous. The CDR3 extends over 15 amino acids. V was clipped by 7 bases and J by 4 bases, with 17 bases between them. CDR1 is SGHNT and CDR2 is YYREEE in the germline V gene (reference sequence). CDR3 protein: CASADRTELTGELFF. CDR3 nucleotides: TGTGCCAGCGCTGACCGGACGGAGCTCACCGGGGAGCTGTTTTTT.

The chain links TRBV29-1 to TRBJ1-1, with D possibly being TRBD1 (5 bases). Per germline, CDR1 SQVTM and CDR2 ANQGSEA. CDR3 length: 12 residues. Trimming pared 7 bases from V and 0 bases from J, leaving 9 bases between. The CDR3 coding sequence is TGCAGCGCCAAGACAGTGAACACTGAAGCTTTCTTT. It codes for CSAKTVNTEAFF. The full variable domain, in which reference TRBV29-1 and TRBJ1-1 provide the parts outside the CDR3, is SAVISQKPSRDICQRGTSLTIQCQVDSQVTMMFWYRQQPGQSLTLIATANQGSEATYESGFVIDKFPISRPNLTFSTLTVSNMSPEDSSIYLCSAKTVNTEAFFGQGTRLTVV.